This T cell receptor (beta chain) was recovered during a study of T cells in Graves' hyperthyroidism and ophthalmopathy. Findings and caveats of the study: A model using 13 V-J features told ophthalmopathy apart from stable hyperthyroidism.

The CDR3 runs 14 residues. Germline V gene data show CDR1 as PRHDT and CDR2 as FYEKMQ (reference sequence). V lost 3 bases to trimming and J lost 4 bases, with 11 bases between them. This clonotype has a single count. What it binds is unknown. It was RNA transcripts that yielded the amplified TCR beta CDR3 regions. HTBI primers were used for first-round RT-PCR of the TCR CDR3. Each CDR3 protein gets one entry after TCRdb re-called the multiplex PCR reads with MiXCR. The sample has some 770,000 distinct CDR3 sequences; about a sixth are singletons. Graves' hyperthyroidism qualified as stable when ophthalmopathy did not progress within 18 months.

The chain joins TRBV13 to TRBJ2-3, with a possible D match to TRBD2 (5 bases). The receptor was derived from a man aged 18 to 29 with Graves' hyperthyroidism. The source material was blood. The CDR3 nucleotides read TGTGCCAGCAGCTTCGGTGGGAGTTCAGATACGCAGTATTTT. It is translated as CASSFGGSSDTQYF.